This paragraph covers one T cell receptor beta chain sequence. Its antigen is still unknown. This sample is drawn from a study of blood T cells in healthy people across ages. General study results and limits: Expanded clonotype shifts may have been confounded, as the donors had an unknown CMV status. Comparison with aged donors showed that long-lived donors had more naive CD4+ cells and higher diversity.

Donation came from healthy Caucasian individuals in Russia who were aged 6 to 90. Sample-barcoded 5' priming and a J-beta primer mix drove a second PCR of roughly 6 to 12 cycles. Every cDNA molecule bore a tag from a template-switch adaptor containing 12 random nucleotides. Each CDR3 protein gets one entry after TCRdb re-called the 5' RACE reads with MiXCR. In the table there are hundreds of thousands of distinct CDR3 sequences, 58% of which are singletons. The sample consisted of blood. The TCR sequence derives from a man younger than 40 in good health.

The CDR3 spells CASRRRTAGDNEQFF. The DNA for the CDR3 is TGCGCCAGCAGGCGAAGGACAGCCGGGGACAATGAGCAGTTCTTC. This chain joins TRBV5-1 and TRBJ2-1; tentative D call: TRBD1 (6 bases). V shed 5 bases and J shed 5 bases, with 17 bases lying between them. CDR1 and CDR2 (germline): SGHRS, YFSETQ. The CDR3 sequence is 15 residues long.